What follows are 11 T cell receptor beta chains derived from one specimen sequenced in a study of blood T cells in healthy people across ages (dated by TCRdb to the mid-2010s). Library prep was done by 5' RACE. Sequencing used an Illumina HiSeq 2500. A second PCR of roughly 6 to 12 cycles was run with a J-beta primer mix and a sample-barcoded 5' primer. In TCRdb, the public reads were trimmed at Q25 with fastp and aligned with MiXCR, with productive beta chains retained. Rows merge per CDR3 protein into single entries with the most common DNA and genes. The table for this sample lists hundreds of thousands of distinct CDR3 sequences; 58% of them were counted only once. 22% of the sample is held by the ten biggest clonotypes. Sequenced: blood. The receptors stem from a young man in good health.

This clonotype was found a few times. The gene calls are TRBV5-5 and TRBJ2-5; D uncertain. The CDR3 has 14 amino acids. Germline CDR1 reads SGHKS; CDR2 reads YYEKEE (reference sequence). V lost 1 base to trimming and J lost 2 bases, with 9 bases between them. The CDR3 nucleotides read TGTGCCAGCAGCTTGAGTGGGGATCAAGAGACCCAGTACTTC. This translates into CASSLSGDQETQYF. The whole variable domain, filled in from reference TRBV5-5 and TRBJ2-5, reads DAGVTQSPTHLIKTRGQQVTLRCSPISGHKSVSWYQQVLGQGPQFIFQYYEKEERGRGNFPDRFSARQFPNYSSELNVNALLLGDSALYLCASSLSGDQETQYFGPGTRLLVL.

This clonotype has just a few counts. The V gene is TRBV6-1, the J gene TRBJ2-3, with 10 bases matching TRBD2. J lost 2 bases, V lost 6 bases, and 11 bases had no gene match. Germline V CDR1 and CDR2: MNHNS, SASEGT. The CDR3 loop spans 17 amino acids. The CDR3 sequence is CASRWKSGGGYTDTQYF. The CDR3 nucleotides read TGTGCCAGCAGATGGAAAAGCGGGGGGGGGTACACAGATACGCAGTATTTT.

V and J are TRBV27 and TRBJ2-6, with 7 bases that match TRBD1. V shed 10 bases and J 0 bases; nucleotides not matched to a gene: 12. The CDR3 is 17 amino acids. Per germline, CDR1 MNHEY and CDR2 SMNVEV (reference sequence). CDR3 in amino acids: CATKGYRGGSGANVLTF. In DNA form, the CDR3 reads TGTGCCACCAAGGGGTACAGGGGTGGCTCTGGGGCCAACGTCCTGACTTTC. Supplemented by reference TRBV27 and TRBJ2-6, the full variable domain reads EAQVTQNPRYLITVTGKKLTVTCSQNMNHEYMSWYRQDPGLGLRQIYYSMNVEVTDKGDVPEGYKVSRKEKRNFPLILESPSPNQTSLYFCATKGYRGGSGANVLTFGAGSRLTVL.

The chain joins TRBV20-1 to TRBJ2-5; 11 bases map to TRBD1. Germline trimming cut 0 bases from V and 5 bases from J; bases unmatched to any gene: 5. The CDR3 is 15 amino acids. CDR1 is DFQATT, CDR2 SNEGSKA, per germline (reference sequence). CDR3 protein: CSARDGDRGRETQYF. CDR3 in DNA: TGCAGTGCTAGAGATGGGGACAGGGGGAGGGAGACCCAGTACTTC.

The rearrangement joins TRBV28 to TRBJ2-5, with 10 nucleotides matching TRBD2. The CDR3 is made up of 16 amino acids. The trim removed 4 bases at V and 11 bases at J, leaving 16 bases unmatched. Germline V gene data show CDR1 as MDHEN and CDR2 as SYDVKM. CDR3 coding DNA: TGTGCCAGCAGTTCCGGGGTTCTAGCGGGAGTGAATGAGCAGTACTTC. Its translation is CASSSGVLAGVNEQYF.

The chain links TRBV2 to TRBJ2-7; D perhaps matches TRBD2 (6 bases). V lost 6 bases, J lost 0 bases, and 15 bases lay in between. The CDR3 runs 15 residues. Germline CDR1 is SNHLY and CDR2 is FYNNEI. The CDR3 sequence is CASSQTSPSSYEQYF. The CDR3 DNA sequence: TGTGCCAGCAGCCAGACTAGTCCCAGCTCCTACGAGCAGTACTTC.

The V call is TRBV5-1, the J call TRBJ2-1; possible D gene TRBD2, 6 bases. This CDR3 comprises 17 residues. CDR1 and CDR2 from the germline V gene are SGHRS and YFSETQ. The V and J ends lost 4 bases and 4 bases respectively, with 21 bases between them. CDR3 in amino acids: CASSPYGATGVYNEQFF. The DNA of the CDR3 is TGCGCCAGCAGCCCCTATGGCGCGACGGGAGTGTACAATGAGCAGTTCTTC.

This chain links TRBV9 with TRBJ2-1, with TRBD2 identical over 10 bases. This CDR3 has 16 amino acids. With 5 bases clipped from V and 6 bases from J, the junction kept 11 bases outside the gene matches. Germline V gene data show CDR1 as SGDLS and CDR2 as YYNGEE. CDR3 region: CASSPFGLAAGNEQFF. CDR3 in DNA: TGTGCCAGCAGTCCGTTCGGACTAGCGGCCGGCAATGAGCAGTTCTTC.

This chain links TRBV20-1 with TRBJ2-5; 9 bases map to TRBD2. Germline CDR1 is DFQATT and CDR2 is SNEGSKA (reference sequence). Trimming took 4 bases from V and 11 from J; bases not matched to a gene: 11. The CDR3 contains 13 residues. The CDR3 protein is CSAISGSYREQYF. In nucleotides, the CDR3 is TGCAGTGCTATTAGCGGGAGCTACCGTGAGCAGTACTTC.

V and J are TRBV11-3 and TRBJ2-3; perhaps TRBD2 as D (5 bases). The CDR3 extends over 15 amino acids. Trimming removed 2 bases from V and 5 bases from J, with 14 bases in between. Germline CDR1 is SGHNT and CDR2 is YENEEA. The CDR3 protein is CASSLFSVGQDTQYF. CDR3 bases: TGTGCCAGCAGCTTATTTAGCGTAGGTCAAGATACGCAGTATTTT.

This clonotype was seen only a few times. The V call is TRBV20-1, the J call TRBJ2-7; 8 bases are a match to TRBD1. CDR1 is DFQATT, CDR2 SNEGSKA, per germline (reference sequence). J was trimmed by 0 bases and V by 4 bases; bases with no gene match: 5. This CDR3 contains 14 residues. The CDR3 DNA reads as TGCAGTGCTACCGGACAGGGCAGCTCCTACGAGCAGTACTTC. Translated: CSATGQGSSYEQYF.